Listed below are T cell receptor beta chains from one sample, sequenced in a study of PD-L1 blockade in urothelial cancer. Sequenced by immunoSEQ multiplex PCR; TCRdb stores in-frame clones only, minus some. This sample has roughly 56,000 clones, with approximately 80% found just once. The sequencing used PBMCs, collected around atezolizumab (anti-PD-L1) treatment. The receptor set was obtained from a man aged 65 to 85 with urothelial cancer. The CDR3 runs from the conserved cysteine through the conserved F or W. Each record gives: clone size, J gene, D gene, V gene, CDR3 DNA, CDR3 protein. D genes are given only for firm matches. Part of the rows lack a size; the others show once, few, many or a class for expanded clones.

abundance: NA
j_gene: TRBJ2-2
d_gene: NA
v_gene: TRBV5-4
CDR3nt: TGTGCCAGCAGCCTAGACCCTGCCGGGGAGCTGTTTTTT
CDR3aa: CASSLDPAGELFF

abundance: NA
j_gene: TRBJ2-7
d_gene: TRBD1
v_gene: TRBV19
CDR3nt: TGTGCCACTGACCGGGACAGGGTAAACGGCTTTCCCTACGAGCAGTACTTC
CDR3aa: CATDRDRVNGFPYEQYF

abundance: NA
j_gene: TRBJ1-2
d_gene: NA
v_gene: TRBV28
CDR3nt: TGTGCCAGCAGTTTGCCAGGAAGTAATGGCTACACCTTC
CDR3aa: CASSLPGSNGYTF

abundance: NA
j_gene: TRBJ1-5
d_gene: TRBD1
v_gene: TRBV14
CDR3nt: TGTGCCAGCAGCCTGGGGACAGCTAGCAATCAGCCCCAGCATTTT
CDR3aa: CASSLGTASNQPQHF

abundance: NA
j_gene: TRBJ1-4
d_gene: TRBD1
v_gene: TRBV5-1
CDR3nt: TGCGCCAGCAGCTTGAGGACAGGGAGAAATGAAAAACTGTTTTTT
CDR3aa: CASSLRTGRNEKLFF

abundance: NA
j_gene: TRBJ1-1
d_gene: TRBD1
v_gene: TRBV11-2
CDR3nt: TGTGCCAGCAGCGCGACAGGGAGTGGGAACACTGAAGCTTTCTTT
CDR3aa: CASSATGSGNTEAFF

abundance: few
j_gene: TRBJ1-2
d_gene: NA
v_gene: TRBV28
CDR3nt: TGTGCCAGCAGAGTATTGGGACATTCTAACTATGGCTACACCTTC
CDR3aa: CASRVLGHSNYGYTF

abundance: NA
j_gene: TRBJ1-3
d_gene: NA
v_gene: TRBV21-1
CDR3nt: TGTGCCAGCAGCAAACAGGTTGCTGGAAACACCATATATTTT
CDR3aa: CASSKQVAGNTIYF

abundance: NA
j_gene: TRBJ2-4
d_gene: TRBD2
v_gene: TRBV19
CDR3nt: TGTGCCAGTAGTCCCCGGGGACTAGCGGGAGAGCCCCAGCACATTCAGTACTTC
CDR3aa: CASSPRGLAGEPQHIQYF

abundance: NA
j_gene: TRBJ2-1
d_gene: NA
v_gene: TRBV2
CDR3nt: TGTGCCAGCAGTGAAGCCGCGACTGTCAATGAGCAGTTCTTC
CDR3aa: CASSEAATVNEQFF

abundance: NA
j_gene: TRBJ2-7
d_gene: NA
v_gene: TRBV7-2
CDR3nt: TGTGCCAGCAGCCCAGGGACACACTCCTACGAGCAGTACTTC
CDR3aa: CASSPGTHSYEQYF

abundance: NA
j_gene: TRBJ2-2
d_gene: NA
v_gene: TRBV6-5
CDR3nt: TGTGCCAGCAGTTACTCGAGAGGGACACGGGCCGGGGAGCTGTTTTTT
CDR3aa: CASSYSRGTRAGELFF

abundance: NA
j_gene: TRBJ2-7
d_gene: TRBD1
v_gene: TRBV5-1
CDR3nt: TGCGCCAGCAGCTTGTCCACAGGGGGATACGAGCAGTACTTC
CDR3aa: CASSLSTGGYEQYF

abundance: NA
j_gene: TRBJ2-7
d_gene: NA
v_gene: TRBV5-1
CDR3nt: TGCGCCAGCAGCTTGCTGGGTGGGAGTCCCCACGAGCAGTACTTC
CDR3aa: CASSLLGGSPHEQYF

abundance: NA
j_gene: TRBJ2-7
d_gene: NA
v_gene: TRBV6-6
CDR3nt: TGTGCCAGCGGGGAGACCGAGCCCTACGAGCAGTACTTC
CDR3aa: CASGETEPYEQYF

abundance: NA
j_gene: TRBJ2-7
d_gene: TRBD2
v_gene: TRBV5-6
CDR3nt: TGTGCCAGCAGCACTAGGACTAGCGGGTCCTACTCCTACGAGCAGTACTTC
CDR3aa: CASSTRTSGSYSYEQYF

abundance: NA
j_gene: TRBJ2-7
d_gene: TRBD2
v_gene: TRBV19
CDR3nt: TGTGCCAGTAGTATATTAGCGGGAGGGTACGAGCAGTACTTC
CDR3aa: CASSILAGGYEQYF

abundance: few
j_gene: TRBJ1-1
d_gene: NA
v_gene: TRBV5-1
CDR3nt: TGCGCCAGCAGCTTGCGACAGATGACTGAAGCTTTCTTT
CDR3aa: CASSLRQMTEAFF

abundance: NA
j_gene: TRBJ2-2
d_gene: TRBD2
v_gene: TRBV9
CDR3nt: TGTGCCAGCAGCCTTTATCCTAGCGGGAAGAACACCGGGGAGCTGTTTTTT
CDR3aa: CASSLYPSGKNTGELFF

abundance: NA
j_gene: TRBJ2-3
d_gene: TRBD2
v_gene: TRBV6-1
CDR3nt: TGTGCCACCAGCGGGAGGGCCGGCACAGATACGCAGTATTTT
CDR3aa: CATSGRAGTDTQYF

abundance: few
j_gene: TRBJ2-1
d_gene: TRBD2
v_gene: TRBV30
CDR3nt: TGTGCCTGGAGGGGGACTACCAATGAGCAGTTCTTC
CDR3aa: CAWRGTTNEQFF

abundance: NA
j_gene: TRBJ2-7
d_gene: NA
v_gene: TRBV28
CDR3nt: TGTGCCAGCAGTTTAGGCGGCGGCTACGAGCAGTACTTC
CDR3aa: CASSLGGGYEQYF

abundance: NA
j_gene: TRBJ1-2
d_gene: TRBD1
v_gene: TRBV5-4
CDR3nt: TGTGCCAGCAGACGGGACAGTAACTATGGCTACACCTTC
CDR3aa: CASRRDSNYGYTF

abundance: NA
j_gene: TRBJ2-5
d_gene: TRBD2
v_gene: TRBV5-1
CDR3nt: TGCGCCAGCAGCTCCGGACTAGCGGGAGCGAAGACCCAGTACTTC
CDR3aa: CASSSGLAGAKTQYF

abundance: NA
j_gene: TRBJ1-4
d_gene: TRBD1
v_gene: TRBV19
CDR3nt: TGTGCCAGTCGCCAGGGGGCACCCCCTAATGAAAAACTGTTTTTT
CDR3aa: CASRQGAPPNEKLFF

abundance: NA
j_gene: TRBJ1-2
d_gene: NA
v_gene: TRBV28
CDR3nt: TGTGCCAGCAGTTTGAGGGCGGGGGTCTATGGCTACACCTTC
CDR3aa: CASSLRAGVYGYTF

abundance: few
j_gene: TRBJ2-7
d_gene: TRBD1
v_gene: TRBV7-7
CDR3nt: TGTGCTAGCAGCTCCGGACAGGGAGTATGGTCCGAGCAGTACTTC
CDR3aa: CASSSGQGVWSEQYF

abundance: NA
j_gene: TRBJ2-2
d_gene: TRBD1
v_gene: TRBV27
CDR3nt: TGTGCCAGCAGTCCAGGGACAGGGAACACCGGGGAGCTGTTTTTT
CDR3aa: CASSPGTGNTGELFF

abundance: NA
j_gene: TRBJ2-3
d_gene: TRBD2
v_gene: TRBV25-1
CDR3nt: TGTGCCAGCAGTGATTCGGGGGGTTGGTCAGATACGCAGTATTTT
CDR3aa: CASSDSGGWSDTQYF

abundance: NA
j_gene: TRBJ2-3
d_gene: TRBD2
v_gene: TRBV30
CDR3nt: TGTGCCTGGAGTGTACAAGCGGGAACAGATACGCAGTATTTT
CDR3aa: CAWSVQAGTDTQYF

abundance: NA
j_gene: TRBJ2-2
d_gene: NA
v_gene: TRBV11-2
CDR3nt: TGTGCCAGCAGCTTCAGTTTCAGGGGTAGGGAGGAGCTGTTTTTT
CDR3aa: CASSFSFRGREELFF

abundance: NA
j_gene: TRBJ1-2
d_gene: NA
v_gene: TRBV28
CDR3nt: TGTGCCAGCAGTCCTCGGGGACACCGAGGAAACTATGGCTACACCTTC
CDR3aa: CASSPRGHRGNYGYTF

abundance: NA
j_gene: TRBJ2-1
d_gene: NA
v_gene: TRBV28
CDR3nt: TGTGCCAGCAGGGGAGGAGGATACAATGAGCAGTTCTTC
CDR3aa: CASRGGGYNEQFF

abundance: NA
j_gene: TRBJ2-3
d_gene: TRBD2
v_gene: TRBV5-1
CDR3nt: TGCGCCAGCAGCGCCTTGGGGCTAGCGGTCACAGATACGCAGTATTTT
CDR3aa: CASSALGLAVTDTQYF

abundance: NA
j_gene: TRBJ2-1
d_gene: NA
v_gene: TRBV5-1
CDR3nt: TGCGCCAGCAGCTCAGTCCCGGGGGGCCTGACTAGCAATGAGCAGTTCTTC
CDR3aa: CASSSVPGGLTSNEQFF

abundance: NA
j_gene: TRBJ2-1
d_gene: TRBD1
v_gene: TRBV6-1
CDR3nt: TGTGCCAGCAGTGCGGGGACAGCCTACAATGAGCAGTTCTTC
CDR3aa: CASSAGTAYNEQFF

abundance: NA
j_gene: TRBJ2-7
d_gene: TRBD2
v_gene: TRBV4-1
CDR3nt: TGCGCCAGCAGCCAAGATCGGGGCGGGAGGGGGAGCTACGAGCAGTACTTC
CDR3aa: CASSQDRGGRGSYEQYF

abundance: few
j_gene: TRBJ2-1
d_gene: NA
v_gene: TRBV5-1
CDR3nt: TGCGCCAGCAGCTTGGGACTCCTTACCAATGAGCAGTTCTTC
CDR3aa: CASSLGLLTNEQFF

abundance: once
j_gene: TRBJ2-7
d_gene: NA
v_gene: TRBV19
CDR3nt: TGTGCCAGTAGTATAGATCGGAGTCAGACCTACGAGCAGTACTTC
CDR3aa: CASSIDRSQTYEQYF

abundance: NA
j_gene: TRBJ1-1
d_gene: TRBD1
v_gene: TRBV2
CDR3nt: TGTGCCAGCAACCCACGGGACAGGGCGAACCCCGTTGAAGCTTTCTTT
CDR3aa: CASNPRDRANPVEAFF

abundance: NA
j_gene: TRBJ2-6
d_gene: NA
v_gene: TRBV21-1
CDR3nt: TGTGCCAGCAGCAAAGTGAGCTCTGGGGCCAACGTCCTGACTTTC
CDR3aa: CASSKVSSGANVLTF

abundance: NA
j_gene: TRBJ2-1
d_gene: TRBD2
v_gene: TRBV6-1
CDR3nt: TGTGCCAGCAGTGGGGTGGGACTAGCGGGATCTAGGCCCTACAATGAGCAGTTCTTC
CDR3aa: CASSGVGLAGSRPYNEQFF

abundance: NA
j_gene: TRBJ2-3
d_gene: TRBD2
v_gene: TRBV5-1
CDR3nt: TGCGCCAGCAGCTTACAAGGACTAGGTCTAGATACGCAGTATTTT
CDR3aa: CASSLQGLGLDTQYF

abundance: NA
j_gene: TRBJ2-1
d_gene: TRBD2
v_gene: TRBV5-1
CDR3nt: TGCGCCAGCAGCTTGGTAACTAGCGGGGGCTACAATGAGCAGTTCTTC
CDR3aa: CASSLVTSGGYNEQFF